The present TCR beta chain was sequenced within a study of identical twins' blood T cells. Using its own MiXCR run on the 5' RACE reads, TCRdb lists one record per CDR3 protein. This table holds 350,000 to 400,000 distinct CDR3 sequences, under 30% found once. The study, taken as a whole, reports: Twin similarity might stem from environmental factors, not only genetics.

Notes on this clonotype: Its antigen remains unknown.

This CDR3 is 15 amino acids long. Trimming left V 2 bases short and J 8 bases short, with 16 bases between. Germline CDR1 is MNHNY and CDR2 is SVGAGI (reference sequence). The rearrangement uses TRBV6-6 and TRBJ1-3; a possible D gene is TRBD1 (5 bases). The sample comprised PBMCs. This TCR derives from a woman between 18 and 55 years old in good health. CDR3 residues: CASSYPRPGGDTIYF. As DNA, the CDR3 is TGTGCCAGCAGTTACCCGAGACCGGGGGGGGACACCATATATTTT.